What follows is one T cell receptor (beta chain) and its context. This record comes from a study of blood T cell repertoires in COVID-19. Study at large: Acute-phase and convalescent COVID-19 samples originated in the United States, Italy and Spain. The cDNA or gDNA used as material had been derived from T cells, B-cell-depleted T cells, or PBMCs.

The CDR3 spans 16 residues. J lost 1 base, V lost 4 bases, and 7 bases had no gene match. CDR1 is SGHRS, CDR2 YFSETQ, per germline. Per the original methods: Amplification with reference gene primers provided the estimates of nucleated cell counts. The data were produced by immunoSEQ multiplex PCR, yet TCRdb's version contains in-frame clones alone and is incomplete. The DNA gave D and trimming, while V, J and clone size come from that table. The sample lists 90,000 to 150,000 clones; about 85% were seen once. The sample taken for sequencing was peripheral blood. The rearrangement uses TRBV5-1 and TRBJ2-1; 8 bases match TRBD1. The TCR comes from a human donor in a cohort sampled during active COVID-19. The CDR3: CASSGSGGASYNEQFF. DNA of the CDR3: TGCGCCAGCAGCGGCTCAGGGGGCGCTTCCTACAATGAGCAGTTCTTC.